The entry below gives a single T cell receptor beta chain sequence along with its context. The CDR3 consists of 15 residues. V was pared by 5 bases and J by 6 bases, with 17 bases between. CDR1 and CDR2 from the germline V gene are SNHLY and FYNNEI. The data originate from a study of Ad26.COV2.S vaccination and SARS-CoV-2 variants. Some clones are missing from TCRdb's copy, which holds only in-frame ones; the method was immunoSEQ multiplex PCR. The repertoire includes about 410,000 clones, about 88% of them detected once, and around 3.4% sits in the top ten. As to treatment: about 20 received Ad26.COV2.S at low or high dose, single or two shots; several received placebo; per-sample allocation not given. On day 63 after the first injection, vaccine and placebo recipients gave samples. Boston provided a donor who was an adult aged 18-55 years.

The genes are TRBV2 and TRBJ1-5; the D is unclear. The clonotype originates from a person aged 18-60 years who received the Ad26.COV2.S COVID-19 vaccine or a placebo. This sample comprised peripheral blood, obtained in a trial of Ad26.COV2.S vaccine versus placebo. The CDR3 here is CASSYPRGGGQPQHF. Written as DNA, the CDR3 is TGTGCCAGCAGTTACCCGCGGGGTGGTGGTCAGCCCCAGCATTTT.